Detailed here is one TCR beta chain. No cognate antigen has been identified for it. Base qualities were left out, and no much larger clone turns up one base away. CDR3 length: 18 amino acids, cysteine to phenylalanine. The kept DNA is CDR3 alone, 54 bases in frame from the first base. The V end loses 3 bases and the J end loses 1 base, and a stretch of 19 bases separates them. Based on the germline V gene, the CDR1 and CDR2 sequences are SGHTA and FQGNSA. The library was produced with the immunoSEQ multiplex PCR assay. For the multiplex PCR, a mixture combining 60 forward primers for TCR Vbeta segments and 13 reverse primers for TCR Jbeta segments was used. The CDR3 region of rearranged TCR beta genes was amplified from genomic DNA with a multiplex PCR assay. The Illumina HiSeq System was used to sequence the amplified TCR beta libraries as 87-base-pair reads. The published analysis was carried out like this. A later analysis tallied some 79 million unique TCR beta chains across the 666 repertoires, and approximately 11 million of those chains were shared by two or more donors. Raw reads were error-corrected and collapsed into unique sequences with a nearest-neighbor algorithm that merged closely related sequences to remove PCR and sequencing errors. To assign V, D and J gene segments, CDR3 sequences were aligned to IMGT reference sequences. For a sequence to be retained, a match of at least six nucleotides was required to both a V gene segment and a J gene segment. A rearrangement counted as productive if the CDR3 had no stop codons and remained in frame with V and J, and every other rearrangement counted as non-productive. Following IMGT convention, CDR3 was defined as the stretch from the second conserved V-encoded cysteine up to the conserved J-encoded phenylalanine. Sequences without an unambiguous match to a single V gene segment were excluded from the earlier analysis of about 600 of the donors. In an earlier analysis of about 590 of the donors, a V segment was called functional when productive rearrangements were above 56.7%, and segregating when the standard deviation between donors exceeded 5%. A statistical classification framework was developed to diagnose cytomegalovirus status using the catalog of TCR beta chain sequences. In a later analysis, V and J genes were assigned by comparing TCR nucleotide sequences against IMGT/GENE-DB human TR gene sequences. A later analysis assigned CDR3 sequences and most-parsimonious VDJ recombination scenarios with the TCRdist pipeline. A later analysis defined each TCR beta chain by its CDR3 amino acid sequence plus V-gene family, and excluded reads lacking a unique V-gene family. To address suspected cross-contamination and a sequencing artifact, a later analysis removed 592 highly shared, low-generation-probability nucleotide sequences. For each public chain, a later analysis derived a clonal expansion index from normalized ranks of inferred template counts within each repertoire. A later analysis computed generation probabilities with a VDJ recombination model fitted to out-of-frame rearrangements, and checked the results against IGoR. In a later analysis, TCR-TCR, TCR-HLA and TCR-CMV co-occurrence was scored with hypergeometric tests, and a repertoire-size bias correction was applied to TCR pairs. In a later analysis, false discovery rates were estimated by permuting HLA or CMV assignments 20 times. In a later analysis, co-occurring TCRs were grouped with DBSCAN, and TCRdist sequence similarity was added when clustering was performed within HLA-allele-positive subsets. Repertoires with fewer than 30,000 or more than 120,000 public chains were left out of co-occurrence clustering, as were four to six repertoires with anomalous nucleotide sharing. TCRdb obtained this table from immuneACCESS and retained in-frame rearrangements with V and J assigned. These tables miss some clones; where compared with another copy, unresolved V genes account for less than half of the shortfall, and the remainder is unexplained. V, J and clone size were drawn from that table, and D and trimming were deduced from the DNA. A total of some 270,000 clones appear in this sample, about 80% of them only once. About 0.3% of the sample belongs to the ten largest clones.

The data originate from a study of cytomegalovirus exposure and HLA in healthy donors (dated by TCRdb to 2015 to 2018). Broadly, across the study: An earlier analysis of some 600 of the donors reported around 280 Gb of sequence data and roughly 120 million unique TCR beta sequences obtained from 150 million to 200 million T cells. Roughly 300 gigabases of sequencing data and about 92 million unique TCR sequences made up an early release that covered approximately 700 HLA-typed donors. Among the roughly 390 genotyped donors, around 81% belonged to the genetic ancestry cluster associated with self-reported Caucasian donors. The study aimed to test whether signatures of past pathogen exposure could be identified by cataloging public T cell receptors. Using immunosequencing, the study profiled T cell repertoires from about 610 subjects and related those repertoires to cytomegalovirus serostatus. Besides the first cohort of hundreds of subjects, a separate validation cohort made up of about 120 different subjects was used. To predict cytomegalovirus infection status, the study brought together high-throughput TCR immunosequencing, statistical association of individual TCRs with disease status, and machine learning. A later analysis re-examined previously published TCR beta repertoires from several hundred donors and added high-resolution HLA genotyping to investigate patterns of TCR occurrence. Rather than using new phenotypic data, the later analysis identified candidate immune exposures from TCR beta sequences and from how often those sequences occurred across donors. An earlier analysis of about 620 of the donors applied high-throughput TCR beta sequencing to assess whether each TCR beta V gene segment acted as functional or pseudogenic. Donor age, sex, ethnicity and CMV serostatus were compiled together with the repertoire data. A later genetic analysis took genome-wide SNP genotypes for about three fifths of the 666 donors and used that subset as a discovery cohort. Every discovery cohort repertoire had been produced on one sequencing platform. HLA typing covered class I and class II loci at four-digit resolution. The number of donors typed differed by locus, with roughly 620-630 for A, B, C, DRB1 and DQB1, roughly 550 for DQA1, 600 to 610 for DPA1, and around 460 for DPB1. Roughly 5 DR-DQ haplotypes were handled as single units for association and clustering, since linkage in the cohort was strong. Among several hundred genotyped donors of the cohort, an average of approximately 220,000 unique TCR beta nucleotide sequences was sequenced per donor, of which about 19% were non-productive.

Study-wide findings and limitations: According to a later analysis, TCR association rates differed among HLA loci, with DRB1 alleles showing the most associated TCRs and HLA-C alleles showing the fewest. Because counts were too low, about 18 rarely observed V segments, including chromosome 9 orphons, were left out of the earlier analysis of some 640 of the donors. A cluster of highly shared sequence variants was judged likely to represent a technical artifact of the sequencing pipeline. V-gene and J-gene trimming of TCR beta chains was associated with a missense DCLRE1C variant in a later genetic analysis, and the association was replicated in an independent cohort. In both the original and validation cohorts, the classifier was reported to diagnose cytomegalovirus status with high specificity and sensitivity. Sequencing depth was assumed to be roughly uniform across donors in the presence/absence analyses, though that assumption may not hold. The study gave a list of 150 to 200 TCR beta chains associated with cytomegalovirus. In a later analysis, several top co-occurrence clusters were reported to appear linked to parvovirus B19, influenza, CMV and Epstein-Barr virus. It was suggested by the authors that the approach could potentially be generalized to other disease states and immunological phenotypes. According to a later analysis, most CMV-associated TCR beta chains appeared to be HLA-restricted, and the HLA associations seemed to be driven largely by CMV exposure. A further reported finding was that TCR beta sequences accurately predicted the HLA-A and HLA-B alleles for most subjects in the first cohort. Linkage disequilibrium might explain the correlated functional status among segregating V segments, but an unknown experimental factor could not be excluded. Strong co-occurrence of HLA alleles, especially DR and DQ, made assigning TCR associations to individual alleles difficult. This cohort had only TCR beta chains sequenced, and the lack of alpha or paired-chain data limited which features could be detected. A later genetic analysis reported fewer N-insertions in productive TCRs among donors in an Asian-associated ancestry cluster than the roughly 700-donor mean. Specific HLA alleles were associated with 15,000 to 20,000 TCR beta sequences at a false discovery rate of 0.05 in a later analysis. Because some donors lacked HLA typing at each locus, the association tests relied only on the typed subset. An earlier analysis of several hundred of the donors showed that most TCR beta V segments appeared in productive rearrangements either about 90% or about 30% of the time, which broadly matched IMGT annotations. Three of the identified cytomegalovirus-associated TCR beta chains were confirmed in vitro to be specific for cytomegalovirus antigens. Some IMGT-functional V segments, including TRBV6-2 and TRBV6-3, could not be distinguished by the 87-base-pair reads and were therefore excluded. Compared with equally common non-associated chains, HLA-associated TCR beta chains in a later analysis were more clonally expanded and had lower generation probabilities. Immune exposure information for the cohort was limited to CMV serostatus. Across donors, most TCR sequences were observed very rarely, whereas some public TCRs were present in many individuals.

The cohort was made up of roughly 670 healthy bone marrow donors. At the time of sampling, every cohort member was nominally healthy, though immune exposures that went unrecorded were likely present. The donor was CMV seronegative and was included in the group of 352 seronegative cohort members. Each donor provided a peripheral blood sample, and peripheral blood mononuclear cells were used for TCR beta sequencing. The Qiagen DNeasy Blood Extraction Kit was used to extract genomic DNA from the blood cell samples. This chain is built from TRBV7-2 and TRBJ2-1; TRBD2 is a weak D gene call, 5 bases matching. This receptor was identified in a girl aged 2 to 10 in good health and CMV-seronegative. Sequenced input: PBMCs. In nucleotides, the sequence is TGTGCCAGCAGCTTGACCAGGACTGGTCCAAGTTCCTACAATGAGCAGTTCTTC. It codes for CASSLTRTGPSSYNEQFF.